This TCR beta chain was profiled in a study of post-analysis software for immune sequencing data. Across the whole study: Both relapsing-remitting and secondary progressive multiple sclerosis featured among the disease courses, as did progressive-relapsing multiple sclerosis. Points from the study as a whole: Compared with controls, patients showed significantly lower normalized Chao1 diversity. F-measure co-clustering was strong for batch-matched samples. Patients carried five TRBV segments more frequently than controls did, and TRBV5-6, TRBV5-1 and TRBV20-1 were among them.

This clonotype was counted a single time. The antigen remains unidentified. CDR3 length: 15 residues. CDR1 and CDR2 (germline): MGHRA, YSYEKL. Unique-molecular-identifier-tagged TCR beta cDNA libraries were used. T cells numbering roughly 1 to 11 million yielded cDNA molecules that totaled roughly 500,000. TCRdb passed the PCR reads through MiXCR, listing each CDR3 protein once. The table lists 550,000 to 700,000 distinct CDR3 sequences, 44% of them singletons. V gene TRBV4-1 combines with J gene TRBJ2-5; 11 bases agree with TRBD1. Judging by the DNA end, TRBJ2-7 fits better; the J call may be wrong. The material sequenced was blood. The receptor comes from a girl under 18 with multiple sclerosis. The CDR3 DNA reads TGCGCCAGCAGCCAAGAGGGACAGGGGGGCGACGAGCAGTACTTC. Translation: CASSQEGQGGDEQYF.